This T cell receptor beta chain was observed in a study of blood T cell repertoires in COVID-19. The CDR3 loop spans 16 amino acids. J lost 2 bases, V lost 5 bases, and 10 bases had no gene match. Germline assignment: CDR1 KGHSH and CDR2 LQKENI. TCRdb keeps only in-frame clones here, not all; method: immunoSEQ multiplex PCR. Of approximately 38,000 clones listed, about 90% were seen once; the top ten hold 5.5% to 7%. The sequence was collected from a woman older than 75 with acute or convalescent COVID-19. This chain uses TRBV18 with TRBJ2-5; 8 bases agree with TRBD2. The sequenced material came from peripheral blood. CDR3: CASSSGAGGVQETQYF. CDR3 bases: TGTGCCAGCTCATCAGGGGCGGGGGGCGTTCAAGAGACCCAGTACTTC.